One sample yielded the 17 T cell receptor beta chains listed below, sequenced in a study of cytomegalovirus exposure and HLA in healthy donors. The assay was immunoSEQ multiplex PCR, and TCRdb's table has in-frame clones only and misses some. The top ten clones hold more than 0.9% of a sample with 250,000 to 400,000 clones, roughly 90% of them seen once. The sample was PBMCs. These receptors originate from a woman aged 30 to 39 in good health and CMV-seropositive.

V is TRBV11-2 and J is TRBJ2-1; the D gene is possibly TRBD1 (6 bases). From germline, CDR1 is SGHAT and CDR2 FQNNGV. V shed 0 bases and J shed 6 bases, with 9 bases lying between them. There are 14 residues in the CDR3. The CDR3 protein is CASSLDPGANEQFF. CDR3 DNA sequence: TGTGCCAGCAGCTTAGACCCAGGGGCCAATGAGCAGTTCTTC.

This clone was counted once. The same CDR3 is also encoded by other DNA sequences in this sample. This rearrangement joins TRBV9 to TRBJ2-3; D gene uncertain. V was clipped by 0 bases and J by 2 bases, with 1 base between them. The CDR3 contains 12 residues. Germline V gene data show CDR1 as SGDLS and CDR2 as YYNGEE. CDR3 region: CASSVATDTQYF. The CDR3 region has the DNA TGTGCCAGCAGCGTAGCCACAGATACGCAGTATTTT.

The chain couples TRBV29-1 to TRBJ2-7; D unclear. The germline CDR1 and CDR2 sequences are SQVTM and ANQGSEA. This CDR3 has 15 residues. The V end was cut by 2 bases, the J end by 0 bases, with 14 bases between. CDR3 DNA: TGCAGCGTTGAAAGGAACTTGGGAAGCTCCTACGAGCAGTACTTC. Translating gives CSVERNLGSSYEQYF.

Only one count was recorded for this clone. The chain uses TRBV5-4 and TRBJ2-7; unclear D gene. Trimming removed 4 bases at V and 0 bases at J, with 11 bases between. The V gene's germline CDR1 is SGHNT and CDR2 YYREEE (reference sequence). The CDR3 totals 14 residues. This CDR3 reads CASSGRLGSYEQYF. DNA of the CDR3: TGTGCCAGCAGCGGACGTTTGGGCTCCTACGAGCAGTACTTC.

This clone was recorded a few times. The chain couples TRBV19 to TRBJ2-7, with D tentatively TRBD1 (5 bases). This CDR3 has 13 amino acids. Trimming left V 5 bases short and J 8 bases short, with 16 bases between. Per germline, CDR1 LNHDA and CDR2 SQIVND (reference sequence). The CDR3 protein is CASSQAGKFKQYF. For the CDR3, the DNA is TGTGCCAGTAGTCAGGCAGGGAAATTCAAGCAGTACTTC.

The chain joins TRBV27 to TRBJ2-7; the D gene could be TRBD1 or TRBD2 (5 bases each). The CDR3 runs 13 residues. Germline V gene lookup returns CDR1 MNHEY and CDR2 SMNVEV (reference sequence). Trimming took 6 bases from V and 6 from J, leaving 15 bases between them. The CDR3 protein is CASSLSGTLEQYF. The CDR3 region has the DNA TGTGCCAGCAGCCTATCCGGGACGCTCGAGCAGTACTTC.

The chain recombines TRBV5-1 with TRBJ1-4, with D possibly being TRBD1 (6 bases). Germline CDR1 is SGHRS and CDR2 is YFSETQ. Trimming shortened V by 2 bases and J by 7 bases, and 21 bases separated the two germline ends. The CDR3 sequence is 17 residues long. The CDR3 loop is CASSFDQQGRGGEKLFF. Written as DNA, the CDR3 is TGCGCCAGCAGCTTTGATCAACAGGGAAGGGGTGGTGAAAAACTGTTTTTT.

This clone was observed once. J is TRBJ2-2 and V is TRBV18; TRBD1 matches 8 bases. This CDR3 region has 17 residues. V was clipped by 3 bases and J by 6 bases; unmatched bases: 12. Germline V lookup: CDR1 KGHSH, CDR2 LQKENI. The CDR3, as DNA: TGTGCCAGCTCACCTCGAGGACAGGGAGTAAAGGCCGGGGAGCTGTTTTTT. It is translated as CASSPRGQGVKAGELFF.

The chain couples TRBV30 to TRBJ2-1, with D unclear. Trimming removed 3 bases from V and 8 bases from J, with 11 bases in between. This CDR3 comprises 12 residues. CDR1 and CDR2 from the germline V gene are GTSNPN and SVGIG (reference sequence). The CDR3 here is CAWSPSLHEQFF. CDR3 nucleotide sequence: TGTGCCTGGAGCCCGTCGCTTCATGAGCAGTTCTTC.

The rearrangement uses TRBV9 and TRBJ2-1; D possibly matches TRBD1 or TRBD2 (5 bases each). In germline, CDR1 is SGDLS, CDR2 YYNGEE. This CDR3 has 16 residues. The V gene lost 0 bases and the J gene lost 3 bases, with 13 bases spanning the gap. This chain's CDR3 is CASSVGGTKHYNEQFF. In nucleotides, the CDR3 is TGTGCCAGCAGCGTAGGAGGGACGAAGCACTACAATGAGCAGTTCTTC.

The chain carries TRBV7-6 and TRBJ2-3; either TRBD1 or TRBD2 may supply D (5 bases each). CDR3 length: 16 amino acids. With 6 bases removed from V and 5 bases from J, the gap between germline ends came to 21 bases. Germline CDR1 and CDR2: SGHVS and FNYEAQ. The CDR3 reads CASSPVARGSGDTQYF. The DNA of the CDR3 is TGTGCCAGCAGTCCGGTGGCGAGGGGTTCCGGAGATACGCAGTATTTT.

About this clone: At one end, the junction sequence differs from germline, possibly due to a read error. The V call is TRBV5-1, the J call TRBJ2-5; D remains unclear. Looked up from germline, CDR1 is SGHRS and CDR2 is YFSETQ. This CDR3 spans 15 amino acids. The DNA for the CDR3 is TGCGCCAGCAGCTTGGTACAGTATGGCGAAGAGACCCGGTACTTC. Amino acid sequence: CASSLVQYGEETRYF. Filled out from reference TRBV5-1 and TRBJ2-5, the complete variable domain reads KAGVTQTPRYLIKTRGQQVTLSCSPISGHRSVSWYQQTPGQGLQFLFEYFSETQRNKGNFPGRFSGRQFSNSRSEMNVSTLELGDSALYLCASSLVQYGEETRYFGPGTRLLVL.

The genes are TRBV7-9 and TRBJ1-4, with 9 positions matching TRBD1. Germline CDR1 reads SEHNR; CDR2 reads FQNEAQ (reference sequence). Trimming removed 8 bases from V and 7 bases from J; junction bases left unmatched: 11. This CDR3 has 15 residues. CDR3 sequence (DNA): TGTGCCAGCTCCATGCCGGGACAGGGTGTTGAAAAACTGTTTTTT. Encoded protein: CASSMPGQGVEKLFF.

The chain links TRBV11-3 to TRBJ2-2, with no clear D. Germline V gene sequence: CDR1 SGHNT, CDR2 YENEEA. The CDR3 sequence is 16 residues long. Trimming removed 1 base from V and 4 bases from J, with 13 bases in between. The CDR3 region is CASSLGSRSLTGELFF. The CDR3 DNA follows: TGTGCCAGCAGCTTAGGGAGCAGGTCCCTCACCGGGGAGCTGTTTTTT.

This clone was seen only once. The V call is TRBV9, the J call TRBJ1-6, with D tentatively TRBD1 (5 bases). This CDR3 has 14 residues. Trimming stripped 4 bases from V and 3 bases from J, with 8 bases between. The V gene's germline CDR1 is SGDLS and CDR2 YYNGEE. CDR3 coding DNA: TGTGCCAGCAGCACGGACAACTATAATTCACCCCTCCACTTT. Its translation: CASSTDNYNSPLHF.

The genes are TRBV15 and TRBJ2-1; 13 nucleotides align to TRBD2. Germline V lookup: CDR1 LNHNV, CDR2 YYDKDF (reference sequence). The J segment lost 7 bases and the V segment lost 8 bases, leaving 5 bases of the junction unmatched. The CDR3 loop spans 14 amino acids. The CDR3 DNA sequence: TGTGCCACCCGAGGACTAGCGGGGGTTAATGAGCAGTTCTTC. Amino acids: CATRGLAGVNEQFF.

The V gene is TRBV2, the J gene TRBJ2-3; no reliable D call. The CDR3 consists of 15 residues. Germline values: CDR1 SNHLY, CDR2 FYNNEI. The V gene lost 5 bases and the J gene lost 2 bases, with 14 bases spanning the gap. The CDR3 DNA reads as TGTGCCAGCAGTTCGGACCCGCCGAACACAGATACGCAGTATTTT. Amino acid sequence: CASSSDPPNTDTQYF.